One and the same sample provided the 6 T cell receptor beta chains below, sequenced in a study of T cell repertoires in ileal Crohn's disease. Assay used: immunoSEQ multiplex PCR; TCRdb lists only in-frame clones, some missing. The data contain approximately 15,000 clones, approximately 70% of them seen just once; the ten biggest clones take up around 5%. Material for sequencing was ileal tissue. Receptor source: an adult with Crohn's disease.

The CDR3 here is CASSLERTLNSPLHF. The CDR3 bases are TGCGCCAGCAGCTTGGAACGGACTCTTAATTCACCCCTCCACTTT. This rearrangement joins TRBV5-1 to TRBJ1-6; no firm D call. V was clipped by 0 bases and J by 6 bases, with 10 bases between them. The germline gives CDR1 SGHRS, CDR2 YFSETQ. The CDR3 covers 15 residues.

DNA for the CDR3: TGTGCCAGCAGGGTGACAGAAAACACTGAAGCTTTCTTT. It encodes CASRVTENTEAFF. The chain has TRBV6-1 and TRBJ1-1, with D possibly TRBD1 on 5 matching bases. CDR1 and CDR2 from the germline V gene are MNHNS and SASEGT. V gave up 6 bases and J gave up 2 bases, with 10 bases separating them. The CDR3 consists of 13 residues.

This sequence joins TRBV7-8 and TRBJ2-3; TRBD1 might be the D (5 bases). Germline V CDR1 and CDR2: SGHVS, FQNEAQ. V was cut by 3 bases and J by 3 bases, with 7 bases left in between. This CDR3 is built from 13 residues. The CDR3 here is CASSLQGTDTQYF. The CDR3 DNA reads TGTGCCAGCAGCTTGCAGGGTACAGATACGCAGTATTTT.

The count of this clone is one. The chain couples TRBV10-2 to TRBJ1-1; 8 nucleotides agree with TRBD1. V dropped 3 bases and J dropped 6; count of bases not matched to a gene: 6. This CDR3 contains 14 residues. Per the germline V gene, CDR1 is WSHSY and CDR2 is SAAADI. The CDR3 reads CASSDPGGHPEAFF. The CDR3 nucleotides are TGCGCCAGCAGTGACCCAGGGGGCCATCCTGAAGCTTTCTTT.

The rearrangement links TRBV6-1 to TRBJ2-7, with 14 bases fitting TRBD2. The germline CDR1 and CDR2 sequences are MNHNS and SASEGT. The J segment lost 1 base and the V segment lost 6 bases, leaving 2 bases of the junction unmatched. The CDR3 contains 15 residues. This CDR3 is CASSGTSGGSYEQYF. DNA for the CDR3: TGTGCCAGCAGCGGGACTAGCGGGGGATCCTACGAGCAGTACTTC.

This clone was detected only a few times. V usage is TRBV7-2 and J usage is TRBJ2-5; D unresolved. CDR3 length equals 13 residues. The germline V and J ends were trimmed by 3 bases and 5 bases, with 10 bases remaining between them. Germline CDR1 SGHTA, CDR2 FQGNSA. The CDR3 protein is CASSLSPVETQYF. The CDR3, as DNA: TGTGCCAGCAGCTTGAGTCCGGTCGAGACCCAGTACTTC. The variable domain in full, with the rest retrieved from reference TRBV7-2 and TRBJ2-5, is GAGVSQSPSNKVTEKGKDVELRCDPISGHTALYWYRQSLGQGLEFLIYFQGNSAPDKSGLPSDRFSAERTGGSVSTLTIQRTQQEDSAVYLCASSLSPVETQYFGPGTRLLVL.